This T cell receptor beta chain was captured by sequencing in a study of regulatory T cells in long-lasting Graves disease. Overall study: Antithyroid drug use was under 3 months in newly diagnosed Graves' patients. General study findings and limits: Examination was confined to peripheral blood, excluding thyroid tissue.

Arm-PCR of CDR3 regions and iRepertoire HTBI primers were used to build TCR beta libraries. From the multiplex PCR reads, TCRdb called clonotypes with MiXCR, one entry per CDR3 protein. This table has 520,000 or so distinct CDR3 sequences, more than 10% appearing once. Germline CDR1 and CDR2: LNHNV and YYDKDF (reference sequence). This CDR3 has 15 amino acids. Trimming shortened V by 6 bases and J by 5 bases, and 17 bases separated the two germline ends. Time point in this sample: newly diagnosed GD, antithyroid drugs for less than 3 months. RNA from PBMCs was the source of the TCR library. American Thyroid Association guidelines defined how Graves' disease was diagnosed. There are a few counts of this clonotype. Its antigen remains unknown. The same specimen was also included in a second study, on T cells in Graves' hyperthyroidism and ophthalmopathy. That report notes: Using the HTBI primer set, a first-round RT-PCR was run on the TCR CDR3.

Material: peripheral blood mononuclear cells (PBMCs), obtained at new diagnosis, from a patient treated with antithyroid drugs. This sequence was found in a woman in her twenties or thirties with Graves disease. The rearrangement uses TRBV15 and TRBJ1-5, with D tentatively TRBD1 (5 bases). CDR3 sequence (DNA): TGTGCCACCAGTGCTCGGGACGGGAGCGATCAGCCCCAGCATTTT. This sequence encodes CATSARDGSDQPQHF.